Listed here are 25 T cell receptor beta chains from one sample, sequenced in a study of molecular identifiers for immune sequencing clone quantification. TCRdb re-called the PCR reads with MiXCR, one entry per CDR3 protein. The data hold approximately 90,000 distinct CDR3 sequences, with around 24% observed a single time. What was sequenced was naive CD8+ T cells from blood, with Jurkat cell RNA spiked in. As to subset: FACS-sorted CD8+CD4-CCR7+CD45RA+ naive T cells. All receptors derive from a human donor in good health. Some libraries in this study had Jurkat cell RNA spiked in.

This clonotype was counted many times. The V gene is TRBV19, the J gene TRBJ1-1, with no clear D. This CDR3 comprises 14 residues. Trimming left V 1 base short and J 1 base short, with 7 bases between. In germline, CDR1 is LNHDA, CDR2 SQIVND (reference sequence). The CDR3: CASSIGPRNTEAFF. The CDR3 DNA follows: TGTGCCAGTAGTATAGGCCCAAGGAACACTGAAGCTTTCTTT.

On this clonotype: A much bigger clone sits one base away, suggesting this may be a read error. The chain employs TRBV5-1 and TRBJ2-1; D tentatively fits TRBD1 or TRBD2 (5 bases each). Germline assignment: CDR1 SGHRS and CDR2 YFSETQ. The CDR3 extends over 13 amino acids. The CDR3 here is CSSSLGPLDEQFF. CDR3 coding DNA: TGCTCCAGCAGCCTGGGACCCCTCGATGAGCAGTTCTTC.

Worth noting for this clonotype: A clone one base away is much larger, so this may be a read error. The rearrangement links TRBV7-8 to TRBJ1-5; the D gene is possibly TRBD1 (6 bases). The CDR3 consists of 17 residues. Trimming took off 4 bases at V and 2 bases at J, with 18 bases between the two ends. CDR1 and CDR2 from the germline V gene are SGHVS and FQNEAQ. CDR3 amino acids: CASSYARGLEGNQPQHF. CDR3 in DNA: TGTGCCAGCAGCTACGCCCGGGGGCTTGAAGGCAATCAGCCCCAGCATTTT.

This clonotype came up a few times. The chain employs TRBV12-3 or TRBV12-4 and TRBJ2-1, with 14 bases matching TRBD2. V shed 5 bases, J shed 4 bases, and the junction held 10 bases outside the gene matches. CDR3 size: 18 residues. The CDR3 region has the DNA TGTGCCAGCAGTCAGCGACTAGCGGGAGGGGAATTTTACAATGAGCAGTTCTTC. Encoded protein: CASSQRLAGGEFYNEQFF.

The table lists this clonotype with many counts. The rearrangement links TRBV30 to TRBJ1-5; D gene ambiguous. With 0 bases removed from V and 7 bases from J, the gap between germline ends came to 10 bases. The CDR3 contains 13 residues. CDR1 GTSNPN and CDR2 SVGIG come from the germline V gene (reference sequence). The CDR3 DNA reads as TGTGCCTGGAGTGTAACGGGCGCGCAGCCCCAGCATTTT. This codes for CAWSVTGAQPQHF.

In this sample, this clonotype turned up many times. The V and J genes are TRBV7-2 and TRBJ2-1, with a weak D call TRBD2 (5 bases). This CDR3 contains 12 residues. The V gene lost 2 bases and the J gene lost 7 bases, with 6 bases spanning the gap. Germline V gene lookup returns CDR1 SGHTA and CDR2 FQGNSA. Written as DNA, the CDR3 is TGTGCCAGCAGCTTACTAGCTAATGAGCAGTTCTTC. Amino acid sequence: CASSLLANEQFF.

This clonotype appeared many times. This chain connects TRBV7-9 to TRBJ2-2; no clear D gene. V was cut by 1 base and J by 0 bases, with 6 bases left in between. The germline V gene encodes CDR1 SEHNR and CDR2 FQNEAQ (reference sequence). The CDR3 length is 15 residues. The CDR3 sequence: CASSLGLANTGELFF. The CDR3 DNA is TGTGCCAGCAGCTTAGGTCTAGCGAACACCGGGGAGCTGTTTTTT.

At least ten counts were recorded for this clonotype. This chain joins TRBV7-9 and TRBJ2-3; D tentatively reads TRBD1 or TRBD2 (5 bases each). Germline assignment: CDR1 SEHNR and CDR2 FQNEAQ (reference sequence). V was shortened by 5 bases and J by 4 bases, with 16 bases between the two germline ends. The CDR3 sequence is 15 residues long. The chain's CDR3 is CASSPGTMYPDTQYF. The CDR3 DNA reads TGTGCCAGCAGCCCCGGGACGATGTACCCAGATACGCAGTATTTT.

The V gene is TRBV30, the J gene TRBJ1-3; D unclear. The CDR3 has 12 residues. Germline V gives CDR1 GTSNPN, CDR2 SVGIG (reference sequence). The V end lost 1 base, the J end lost 4 bases, and 5 bases lay between the germline ends. The CDR3 nucleotides read TGTGCCTGGAGTGAGGACGGAAACACCATATATTTT. Protein product: CAWSEDGNTIYF.

With respect to this clonotype: A much larger clone differs from this one at a single base, so this may be a read error. The chain carries TRBV5-4 and TRBJ2-3; D is unresolved. CDR1 is SGHNT, CDR2 YYREEE, per germline (reference sequence). CDR3 length equals 12 residues. CDR3 nucleotides: TGTACCAGCAGCCACCTCACAGATACGCAGTATTTT. This gives the protein CTSSHLTDTQYF.

In regard to this clonotype: A single base separates this from a much larger clone, so it may be a read error. V and J are TRBV4-1 and TRBJ2-7, with D hard to call. Germline CDR1 and CDR2: MGHRA and YSYEKL. V dropped 0 bases and J dropped 6 bases, with 21 bases sitting between them. This CDR3 is 17 amino acids long. CDR3 in DNA: TGCGCCAGCAGCCAAGACGTGTTCGCGACGTTTGCGGCCGAGCAGTACTTC. Its translation is CASSQDVFATFAAEQYF.

The chain joins TRBV18 to TRBJ1-1; D perhaps matches TRBD1 (5 bases). Germline CDR1 and CDR2: KGHSH and LQKENI. The CDR3 spans 13 residues. Trimming removed 4 bases at V and 1 base at J, with 7 bases between. The CDR3 nucleotides read TGTGCCAGCTCACTCGGGGCGAACACTGAAGCTTTCTTT. It codes for CASSLGANTEAFF.

This clonotype turned up a few times. A much larger clone is a single base away; this may be a read error. The J gene is TRBJ2-5, the V gene TRBV5-1; D is unresolved. The CDR3 is made up of 14 amino acids. Germline-derived CDR1 and CDR2 are SGHRS and YFSETQ. The CDR3 spells CASSLLSEQEPQYF. The CDR3 DNA reads as TGCGCCAGCAGCTTGTTAAGCGAACAAGAGCCCCAGTACTTC.

The chain recombines TRBV6-6 with TRBJ1-3, with 9 bases that match TRBD1. CDR1 and CDR2 (germline): MNHNY, SVGAGI (reference sequence). V lost 0 bases and J lost 4; bases outside the gene matches: 4. The CDR3 length is 16 residues. Written as DNA, the CDR3 is TGTGCCAGCAGTTACTCTACAGGGGGCTTCGGAAACACCATATATTTT. Translating gives CASSYSTGGFGNTIYF.

This clonotype was seen a handful of times. V usage is TRBV12-3 or TRBV12-4 and J usage is TRBJ2-6; D gene uncertain. This CDR3 is built from 15 residues. V was cut by 3 bases and J by 0 bases, with 6 bases left in between. CDR3 residues: CASSFRCSGANVLTF. CDR3 DNA sequence: TGTGCCAGCAGTTTTCGTTGCTCTGGGGCCAACGTCCTGACTTTC.

Notes on this clonotype: An end of the junction does not agree with germline; a read error may underlie this. The chain couples TRBV2 to TRBJ2-2, with D possibly matching TRBD2 (5 bases). Germline values: CDR1 SNHLY, CDR2 FYNNEI. The CDR3 runs to 15 residues. The CDR3: CASSEGWGATAELFF. CDR3 sequence (DNA): TGTGCCAGCAGTGAGGGGTGGGGAGCCACCGCGGAGCTGTTTTTT.

This clonotype has a handful of counts. The chain joins TRBV27 to TRBJ2-3; TRBD2 matches 8 bases. Germline CDR1 MNHEY, CDR2 SMNVEV (reference sequence). Trimming took 1 base from V and 0 from J; bases not matched to a gene: 3. CDR3 length: 16 residues. The CDR3 DNA reads as TGTGCCAGCAGTTTATTAGCGGGGAGTAGCACAGATACGCAGTATTTT. This sequence encodes CASSLLAGSSTDTQYF.

To note about this clonotype: This may be a read error, as it is one base from a much larger clone. The chain recombines TRBV28 with TRBJ2-6, with D tentatively TRBD1 or TRBD2 (5 bases each). The CDR3 loop spans 21 amino acids. Germline CDR1 MDHEN, CDR2 SYDVKM. The V gene lost 5 bases and the J gene lost 0 bases, with 26 bases spanning the gap. The CDR3: CASSPIAGAQDFHSGANVLTF. The CDR3 DNA reads TGTGCCAGCAGTCCGATCGCCGGGGCCCAGGATTTCCACTCTGGGGCCAACGTCCTGACTTTC.

This clonotype was found a few times. J is TRBJ1-1 and V is TRBV7-9; D possibly corresponds to TRBD1 (5 bases). This CDR3 comprises 14 residues. V was cut by 5 bases and J by 1 base, with 11 bases left in between. Germline values: CDR1 SEHNR, CDR2 FQNEAQ (reference sequence). CDR3 DNA: TGTGCCAGCAGCGAATCGACAGCGAACACTGAAGCTTTCTTT. Translated: CASSESTANTEAFF.

This clonotype came up once. V and J are TRBV7-9 and TRBJ1-5, with 7 bases aligning to TRBD1. After removal of 3 bases from V and 3 bases from J, the junction contained 2 bases not matched to a gene. This CDR3 contains 14 residues. Germline CDR1 is SEHNR and CDR2 is FQNEAQ (reference sequence). CDR3 sequence (DNA): TGTGCCAGCAGCTTGACAGGGCTCAATCAGCCCCAGCATTTT. This translates into CASSLTGLNQPQHF.

This clonotype has ten or more counts. The chain recombines TRBV7-2 with TRBJ2-7, with a tentative D call TRBD1 (5 bases). The V gene's germline CDR1 is SGHTA and CDR2 FQGNSA. Trimming removed 5 bases at V and 3 bases at J, with 14 bases between. This CDR3 spans 14 amino acids. As DNA, the CDR3 is TGTGCCAGCAGCCAGTGGTGGGGCTTCTACGAGCAGTACTTC. Protein sequence: CASSQWWGFYEQYF.

This clonotype was counted ten times or more. This rearrangement joins TRBV27 to TRBJ2-3; maybe TRBD2 (6 bases). CDR1 is MNHEY, CDR2 SMNVEV, per germline (reference sequence). This CDR3 has 15 amino acids. The V gene lost 1 base and the J gene lost 3 bases, with 11 bases spanning the gap. CDR3 DNA: TGTGCCAGCAGTTTATGGGGACTGCGGACAGATACGCAGTATTTT. It translates to CASSLWGLRTDTQYF.

The V and J genes are TRBV29-1 and TRBJ2-7, with D perhaps TRBD1 (5 bases). This CDR3 has 12 residues. V gave up 7 bases and J gave up 4 bases, with 14 bases separating them. Germline CDR1 and CDR2: SQVTM and ANQGSEA. The CDR3 DNA is TGCAGCGGTTGGGGCAGTGGATACGAGCAGTACTTC. Translated: CSGWGSGYEQYF.

This clonotype was seen once. Because it lacks the conserved phenylalanine or tryptophan at the end, this CDR3 is likely a read error. It is unclear where the CDR3 begins or ends on the DNA, so no DNA is shown, and the CDR3 is as TCRdb lists it. The chain has TRBV10-3 and TRBJ1-4; TRBD1, the table's D call, was not compared with the DNA. Germline V gene data show CDR1 as ENHRY and CDR2 as SYGVKD. The CDR3 is 14 amino acids long, termini counted. This CDR3 is CAISDEGALERLLV.

Details on this clonotype: It may be a read error: a sequence one base away is much more abundant. The CDR3 protein is CASSHLAASTDTQYF. The CDR3 bases are TGTGCCAGCAGTCATCTAGCGGCTAGCACAGATACGCAGTATTTT. The chain has TRBV28 and TRBJ2-3, with 7 bases fitting TRBD2. This CDR3 is 15 amino acids long. The V gene's germline CDR1 is MDHEN and CDR2 SYDVKM. The V gene end was trimmed by 5 bases and the J gene end by 0 bases; junction bases not matched to a gene: 5.